This T cell receptor beta chain was captured in a study of T-cell memory formation after mild COVID-19. TCRdb itself ran the 5' RACE reads through MiXCR, one entry per CDR3 protein. This table has 550,000 to 600,000 distinct CDR3 sequences, roughly 22% appearing once. Findings and caveats of the study: A balance of CD4 and CD8 characterized clones contracting day 15 to 85, whereas later expanders leaned CD4+. Contracting clones localized mainly to CM and EM when CD4+ and mainly to EMRA when CD8+.

Trimming took 3 bases from V and 9 from J, leaving 12 bases between them. The CDR3 sequence is 13 residues long. Germline V gene lookup returns CDR1 SGHTA and CDR2 FQGNSA. This clonotype has ten or more counts. What it recognizes is unknown. The TCR was taken from an adult woman who had mild COVID-19 (a few samples of this study predate the infection). Cell type and time point are not known. The rearrangement links TRBV7-2 to TRBJ2-1; possible D gene TRBD2, 6 bases. The sample taken for sequencing was PBMCs or a T cell subset sorted from them (not recorded which). CDR3 sequence reads: CASSFRETSEQFF. DNA of the CDR3: TGTGCCAGCAGCTTTCGGGAGACTAGTGAGCAGTTCTTC. The full variable domain, with the rest looked up from reference TRBV7-2 and TRBJ2-1, is GAGVSQSPSNKVTEKGKDVELRCDPISGHTALYWYRQSLGQGLEFLIYFQGNSAPDKSGLPSDRFSAERTGGSVSTLTIQRTQQEDSAVYLCASSFRETSEQFFGPGTRLTVL.